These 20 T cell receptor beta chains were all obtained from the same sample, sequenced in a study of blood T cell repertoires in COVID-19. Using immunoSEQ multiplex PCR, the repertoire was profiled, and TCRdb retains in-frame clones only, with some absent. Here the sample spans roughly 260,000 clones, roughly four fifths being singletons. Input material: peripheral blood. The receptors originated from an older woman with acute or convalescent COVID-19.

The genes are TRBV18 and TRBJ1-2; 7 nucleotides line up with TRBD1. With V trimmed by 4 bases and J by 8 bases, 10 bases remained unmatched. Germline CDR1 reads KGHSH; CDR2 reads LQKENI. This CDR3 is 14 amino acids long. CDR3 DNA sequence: TGTGCCAGCTCACTAAAACAGGGGAGCGTAGGCTACACCTTC. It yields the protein CASSLKQGSVGYTF.

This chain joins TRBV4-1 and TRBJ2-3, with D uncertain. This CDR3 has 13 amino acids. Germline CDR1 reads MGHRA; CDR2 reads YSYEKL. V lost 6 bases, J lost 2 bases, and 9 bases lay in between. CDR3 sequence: CASREDNTDTQYF. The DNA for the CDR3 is TGCGCCAGCAGGGAAGACAACACAGATACGCAGTATTTT.

The CDR3 bases are TGCGCCAGCAGTCTGGACAGGGGCTTCGACGCAACTAATGAAAAACTGTTTTTT. It codes for CASSLDRGFDATNEKLFF. The genes are TRBV10-1 and TRBJ1-4, with TRBD1 matching over 9 bases. The CDR3 covers 18 residues. Per the germline V gene, CDR1 is WNHNN and CDR2 is SYGVQD (reference sequence). The V gene end was trimmed by 5 bases and the J gene end by 0 bases; junction bases not matched to a gene: 10.

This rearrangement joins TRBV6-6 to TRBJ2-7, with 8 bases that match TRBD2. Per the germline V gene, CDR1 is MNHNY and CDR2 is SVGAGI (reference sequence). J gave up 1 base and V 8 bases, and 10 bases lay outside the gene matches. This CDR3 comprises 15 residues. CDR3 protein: CASGGGGTPSYEQYF. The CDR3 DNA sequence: TGTGCCAGCGGCGGCGGGGGGACCCCTTCCTACGAGCAGTACTTC.

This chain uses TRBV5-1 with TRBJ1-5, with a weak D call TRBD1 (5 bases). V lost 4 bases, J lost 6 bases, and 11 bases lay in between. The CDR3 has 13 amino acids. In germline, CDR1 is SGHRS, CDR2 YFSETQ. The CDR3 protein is CASSLLQGQPQHF. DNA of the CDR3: TGCGCCAGCAGCCTACTCCAGGGTCAGCCCCAGCATTTT.

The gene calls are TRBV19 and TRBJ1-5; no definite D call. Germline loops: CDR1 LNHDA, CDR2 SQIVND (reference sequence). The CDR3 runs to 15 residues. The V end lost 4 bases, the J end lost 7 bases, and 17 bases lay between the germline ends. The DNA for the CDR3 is TGTGCCAGTAGTACCTCGGGTAGCGCCGCGCAGCCCCAGCATTTT. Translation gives CASSTSGSAAQPQHF.

The CDR3: CASSPWRGGRLAKNIQYF. DNA of the CDR3: TGTGCCAGCAGTCCCTGGCGGGGGGGCCGGTTAGCCAAAAACATTCAGTACTTC. The chain uses TRBV2 and TRBJ2-4, with 9 nucleotides matching TRBD2. CDR1 and CDR2 (germline): SNHLY, FYNNEI. The CDR3 sequence is 18 residues long. V gave up 5 bases and J gave up 0 bases; unmatched junction bases: 11. Complete variable domain (other parts from reference TRBV2 and TRBJ2-4): EPEVTQTPSHQVTQMGQEVILRCVPISNHLYFYWYRQILGQKVEFLVSFYNNEISEKSEIFDDQFSVERPDGSNFTLKIRSTKLEDSAMYFCASSPWRGGRLAKNIQYFGAGTRLSVL.

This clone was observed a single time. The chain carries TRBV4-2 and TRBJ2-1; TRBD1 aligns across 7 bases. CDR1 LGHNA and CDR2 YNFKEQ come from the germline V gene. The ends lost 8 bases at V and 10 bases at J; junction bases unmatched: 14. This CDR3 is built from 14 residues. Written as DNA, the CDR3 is TGTGCCAGCGAAAAGGGGGCAACCTCGGGGGAGCAGTTCTTC. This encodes CASEKGATSGEQFF.

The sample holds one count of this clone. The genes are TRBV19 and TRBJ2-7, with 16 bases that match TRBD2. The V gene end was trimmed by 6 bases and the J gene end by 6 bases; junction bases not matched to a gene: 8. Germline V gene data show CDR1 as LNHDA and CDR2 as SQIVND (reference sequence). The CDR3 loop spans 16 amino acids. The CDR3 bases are TGTGCCAGTAGCTCGGGGACTAGCGGGGGGGCCGTCGAGCAGTACTTC. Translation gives CASSSGTSGGAVEQYF.

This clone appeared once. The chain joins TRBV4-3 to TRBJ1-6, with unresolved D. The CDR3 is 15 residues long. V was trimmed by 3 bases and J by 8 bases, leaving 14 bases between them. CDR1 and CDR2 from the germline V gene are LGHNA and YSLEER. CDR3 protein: CASSQPGLRDSPLHF. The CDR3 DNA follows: TGCGCCAGCAGCCAGCCCGGGTTGAGGGATTCACCCCTCCACTTT.

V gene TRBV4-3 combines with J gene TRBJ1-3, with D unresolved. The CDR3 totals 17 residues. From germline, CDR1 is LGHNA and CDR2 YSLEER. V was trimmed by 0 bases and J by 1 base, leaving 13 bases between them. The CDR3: CASSQEPGSSSGNTIYF. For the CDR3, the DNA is TGCGCCAGCAGCCAAGAGCCGGGATCCAGTTCTGGAAACACCATATATTTT.

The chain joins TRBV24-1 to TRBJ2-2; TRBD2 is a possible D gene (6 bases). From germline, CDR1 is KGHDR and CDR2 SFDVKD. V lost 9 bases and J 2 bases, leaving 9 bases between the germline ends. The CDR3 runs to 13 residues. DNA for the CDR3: TGTGCCACCCGGGACTTAAACACCGGGGAGCTGTTTTTT. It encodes CATRDLNTGELFF.

DNA for the CDR3: TGTGCCTGGAGTCGGGACAGGGCGTCCTATGGCTACACCTTC. Translation: CAWSRDRASYGYTF. The chain links TRBV30 to TRBJ1-2; 9 nucleotides align to TRBD1. Germline lookup yields CDR1 GTSNPN and CDR2 SVGIG (reference sequence). The CDR3 loop spans 14 amino acids. The V and J ends lost 2 bases and 4 bases, in that order; junction bases with no gene match: 5.

CDR3 amino acids: CASTSEGAHYNEQFF. CDR3 bases: TGTGCCAGTACCTCAGAGGGGGCCCACTACAATGAGCAGTTCTTC. The rearrangement uses TRBV19 and TRBJ2-1; TRBD1 aligns across 7 bases. CDR3 length: 15 amino acids. The V segment lost 7 bases and the J segment 3 bases; nucleotides outside the gene matches: 9. Germline V CDR1 and CDR2: LNHDA, SQIVND (reference sequence).

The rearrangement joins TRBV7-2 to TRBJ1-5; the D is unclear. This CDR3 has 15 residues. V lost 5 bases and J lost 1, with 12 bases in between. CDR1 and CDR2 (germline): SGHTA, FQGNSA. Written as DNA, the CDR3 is TGTGCCAGCAGCCCTACCGGGAGGAGCAATCAGCCCCAGCATTTT. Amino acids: CASSPTGRSNQPQHF.

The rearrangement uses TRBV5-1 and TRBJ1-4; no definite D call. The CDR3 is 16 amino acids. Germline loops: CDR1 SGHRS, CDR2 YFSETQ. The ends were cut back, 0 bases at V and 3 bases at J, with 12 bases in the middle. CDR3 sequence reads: CASSLVAVTANEKLFF. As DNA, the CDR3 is TGCGCCAGCAGCTTGGTGGCTGTTACAGCTAATGAAAAACTGTTTTTT.

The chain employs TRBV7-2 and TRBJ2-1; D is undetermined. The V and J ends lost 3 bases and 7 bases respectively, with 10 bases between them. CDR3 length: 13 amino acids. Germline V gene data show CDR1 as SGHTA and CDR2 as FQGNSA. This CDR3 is CASSFFRQNEQFF. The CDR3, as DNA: TGTGCCAGCAGCTTTTTCCGACAAAATGAGCAGTTCTTC.

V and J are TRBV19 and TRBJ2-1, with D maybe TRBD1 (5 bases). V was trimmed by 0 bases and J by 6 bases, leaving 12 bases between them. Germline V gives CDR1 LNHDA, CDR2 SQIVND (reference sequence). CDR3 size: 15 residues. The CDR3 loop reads CASSIEQALRNEQFF. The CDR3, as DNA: TGTGCCAGTAGTATAGAACAGGCCCTCCGCAATGAGCAGTTCTTC.

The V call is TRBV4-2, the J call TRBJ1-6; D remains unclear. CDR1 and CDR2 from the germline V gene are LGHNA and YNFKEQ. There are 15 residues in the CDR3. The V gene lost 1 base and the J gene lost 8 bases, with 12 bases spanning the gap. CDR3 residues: CASSQAVIGDSPLHF. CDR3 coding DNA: TGTGCCAGCAGCCAAGCGGTTATCGGGGATTCACCCCTCCACTTT.

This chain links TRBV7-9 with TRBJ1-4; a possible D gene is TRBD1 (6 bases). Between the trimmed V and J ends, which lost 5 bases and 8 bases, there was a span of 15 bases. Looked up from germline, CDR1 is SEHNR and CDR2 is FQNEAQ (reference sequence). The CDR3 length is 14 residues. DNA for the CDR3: TGTGCCAGCAGCACACGGGACACAGTCGAAAAACTGTTTTTT. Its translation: CASSTRDTVEKLFF. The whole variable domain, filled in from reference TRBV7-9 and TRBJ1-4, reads DTGVSQNPRHKITKRGQNVTFRCDPISEHNRLYWYRQTLGQGPEFLTYFQNEAQLEKSRLLSDRFSAERPKGSFSTLEIQRTEQGDSAMYLCASSTRDTVEKLFFGSGTQLSVL.